This TCR beta chain comes out of a study of spatial heterogeneity in lung cancer. At the level of the study: Across the raw uncorrected reads, a unique TCR and UMI combination was observed, on average, more than ten times. Findings and caveats of the study: Tumors with more nonsynonymous mutations had more expanded intratumoral alpha and beta TCRs. Approximate estimated coverage of tumor T cells amounted to 7% for alpha and 12% to 15% for beta chains.

Each molecule of TCR cDNA was tagged with one unique molecular identifier. TCRdb ran MiXCR on the 5' RACE reads and lists one entry per CDR3 protein. The sample includes 1,500 to 2,500 distinct CDR3 sequences, approximately 8.9% of them seen just once. Germline V gene data show CDR1 as SGHTA and CDR2 as FQGTGA. V lost 5 bases, J lost 4 bases, and 13 bases stayed unmatched. The length of the CDR3 is 16 residues. As to time point: sample taken at primary tumor resection. Frozen PBMC, nontumor lung or tumor provided whole RNA, which was sequenced unsorted. This clonotype qualifies as medium-sized. No antigen is known for it.

This receptor was identified in a male donor with early-stage non-small cell lung cancer. Sample: lung tumor tissue, taken at surgery. The chain is built from TRBV7-3 and TRBJ2-5, with 7 nucleotides matching TRBD1. CDR3 in DNA: TGTGCCAGCAGCCCGAGGACAGGTCAAGGAGGAGAGACCCAGTACTTC. Its translation: CASSPRTGQGGETQYF.